Listed below are T cell receptor beta chains from one sample, sequenced in a study of shared clonotypes between healthy human individuals. Sequencing used immunoSEQ multiplex PCR; TCRdb keeps in-frame clones, though not all of them. The sample gives about 750,000 clones, about 92% of which show up once; 24% is in the top ten. The sequencing sample was made of naive CD8+ T cells sorted from blood. These TCRs come from a man in his thirties or forties in good health. CDR3s include the opening cysteine and the closing phenylalanine or tryptophan. D genes are given only for firm matches.

V	J	D	CDR3
TRBV18	TRBJ1-5	.	CASSPPTGGGQPQHF
TRBV5-5	TRBJ2-7	.	CASSLAEQYF
TRBV29-1	TRBJ2-3	TRBD2	CSVSGGVTDTQYF
TRBV2	TRBJ2-1	.	CASSDPGWDNEQFF
TRBV11-2	TRBJ2-2	.	CASSLGAGELFF
TRBV5-1	TRBJ1-4	.	CASSRWADRDEKLFF
TRBV6-5	TRBJ2-7	.	CASSLRVTYEQYF
TRBV27	TRBJ2-7	TRBD2	CASSLFQSSGRAEQYF
TRBV2	TRBJ1-1	.	CATKVGGIEAFF
TRBV29-1	TRBJ2-5	.	CSVEWAAQETQYF
TRBV27	TRBJ1-1	.	CASSLGGGGRMNTEAFF
TRBV14	TRBJ2-2	.	CASSPQGNTGELFF
TRBV7-9	TRBJ1-5	.	CASSFSNQPQHF
TRBV30	TRBJ2-5	.	CAWSPGHQETQYF
TRBV6-1	TRBJ2-3	TRBD2	CATLAGFGADTQYF
TRBV27	TRBJ2-3	.	CASSLSITSPDTQYF
TRBV9	TRBJ2-1	TRBD2	CASSLGTSGSNEQFF
TRBV2	TRBJ2-1	.	CASSAIVGNEQFF
TRBV7-9	TRBJ2-7	.	CASSTLATTYEQYF
TRBV13	TRBJ1-2	TRBD1	CASRLLQGDEGYTF
TRBV28	TRBJ2-3	TRBD2	CASSLAGGLTDTQYF
TRBV7-2	TRBJ2-2	.	CASRPVSGGGELFF
TRBV6-1	TRBJ2-5	TRBD2	CASSGPTSGQETQYF
TRBV9	TRBJ2-1	TRBD1	CASSVGTGNNEQFF
TRBV7-9	TRBJ2-5	.	CASSFTEEETQYF
TRBV7-9	TRBJ1-4	TRBD1	CASSLVVDRSEKLFF
TRBV7-6	TRBJ2-5	.	CASSLAGAIETQYF
TRBV7-9	TRBJ1-1	TRBD1	CASSFRGQDTEAFF
TRBV11-2	TRBJ2-1	.	CASSRGNNEQFF
TRBV12-2	TRBJ2-7	.	CASRLAITRAILYEQYF
TRBV27	TRBJ1-5	.	CASSPVGRPQHF
TRBV27	TRBJ2-1	.	CASSSHHEQFF
TRBV29-1	TRBJ2-2	TRBD2	CSVDRGDTGELFF
TRBV23-1	TRBJ2-5	.	CASRAGRTGSLWTQYF
TRBV10-3	TRBJ1-4	TRBD1	CAISESGQGNEKLFF
TRBV7-9	TRBJ2-7	TRBD2	CASSLSGLAYEQYF
TRBV19	TRBJ2-1	TRBD2	CASSPGLAGEGEQFF